The source of this TCR beta chain is a study of cytomegalovirus exposure and HLA in healthy donors. Study-wide findings and caveats: Some 150 TCR beta chains were listed as cytomegalovirus-associated. One later analysis, an examination of the 100 to 150 validation repertoires, found that first-cohort TCR clusters tended to co-occur in them.

With respect to this clone: Its antigen is as yet unknown.

Sequenced by immunoSEQ multiplex PCR; TCRdb stores in-frame clones only, minus some. The sample consists of more than 95,000 clones, about 91% of them appearing once. The donors were members of the approximately 130-subject validation cohort (separate from the approximately 670-subject first cohort). The sample consisted of PBMCs. This clonotype originated in a young woman in good health and CMV-seronegative.

DNA of the CDR3: TGTGCCAGCAGACAACATGAACACCGCCCCCCTGAAGCTTTCTTT. This gives the protein CASRQHEHRPPEAFF. This chain uses TRBV7-9 with TRBJ1-1; D is undetermined. Germline V lookup: CDR1 SEHNR, CDR2 FQNEAQ (reference sequence). CDR3 length equals 15 residues. V lost 6 bases, J lost 6 bases, and 20 bases lay in between.